This T cell receptor (beta chain) stems from a study of T cell repertoires in cytomegalovirus infection. TCRdb independently ran MiXCR on the reads; one entry per CDR3 protein. The repertoire holds approximately 260,000 distinct CDR3 sequences, with roughly a fifth as singletons. Study results and limitations: Dominating the ex vivo response were HLA-C-restricted CMV-specific TCR beta clonotypes.

As concerns this clonotype: Its antigen is unidentified.

Trimming pared 3 bases from V and 2 bases from J, leaving 13 bases between. The CDR3 loop spans 15 amino acids. CDR1 and CDR2 (germline): SGHDT, YYEEEE. The sequences come from cultured PBMCs, collected from culture after CMV antigen stimulation. The TCR was taken from a human donor in good health (CMV status not recorded). Some clones in this sample may be carry-over from other donors' samples. The chain couples TRBV5-6 to TRBJ2-3, with D perhaps being TRBD1 or TRBD2 (5 bases each). The CDR3 is CASSYRDLYTDTQYF. For the CDR3, the DNA is TGTGCCAGCAGCTACCGGGACCTTTACACAGATACGCAGTATTTT. The variable domain in full, completed from reference TRBV5-6 and TRBJ2-3, reads DAGVTQSPTHLIKTRGQQVTLRCSPKSGHDTVSWYQQALGQGPQFIFQYYEEEERQRGNFPDRFSGHQFPNYSSELNVNALLLGDSALYLCASSYRDLYTDTQYFGPGTRLTVL.